This T cell receptor beta chain stems from a study of blood T cell repertoires in COVID-19. Study-level information: Whether acute or convalescent, the COVID-19 samples came from the United States, Italy and Spain. T cells, B-cell-depleted T cells, or PBMCs supplied cDNA or gDNA.

Profiled with immunoSEQ multiplex PCR; TCRdb holds only in-frame clones, not every one. The table has some 490,000 clones, 70% to 90% seen once. Trimming shortened V by 0 bases and J by 4 bases, and 15 bases separated the two germline ends. CDR1 is MNHEY, CDR2 SVGAGI, per germline. This CDR3 is 16 amino acids long. In its sample, this clone was seen a few times. The TCR originated in a human donor in a cohort sampled during active COVID-19. The V gene is TRBV6-5, the J gene TRBJ1-1, with D perhaps matching TRBD1 (6 bases). The sequenced sample consisted of peripheral blood. The CDR3 here is CASSYSATGSGTEAFF. As DNA, the CDR3 is TGTGCCAGCAGTTACTCCGCCACAGGGTCGGGCACTGAAGCTTTCTTT.